A selection of T cell receptor beta chains follows, all from one sample in a study of OX40 agonist ivuxolimab in advanced cancers. Measured with immunoSEQ multiplex PCR; TCRdb has only the in-frame clones, and not every one. The sample lists tens of thousands of clones; roughly 80% were seen once. Here the sequenced sample was CD4+ or CD8+ T cells sorted from blood, taken in a trial of the OX40 agonist ivuxolimab. These receptor sequences come from an adult with an advanced solid tumor such as melanoma, head and neck, liver or kidney cancer. CDR3s include the opening cysteine and the closing phenylalanine or tryptophan. D genes are given only for firm matches. Clone size is shown for a subset of rows, as once, few, many or a class of expanded clone.

clone_size: .
j_call: TRBJ2-5
v_call: TRBV2
d_call: .
cdr3_aa: CASRQYQETQYF
cdr3_nt: TGTGCCAGTAGACAGTACCAAGAGACCCAGTACTTC

clone_size: .
j_call: TRBJ2-2
v_call: TRBV7-9
d_call: .
cdr3_aa: CASINLGGVTGELFF
cdr3_nt: TGTGCCAGCATCAATCTCGGGGGAGTTACCGGGGAGCTGTTTTTT

clone_size: .
j_call: TRBJ2-2
v_call: TRBV5-1
d_call: .
cdr3_aa: CASSTDGTNTGELFF
cdr3_nt: TGCGCCAGCAGCACGGACGGTACGAACACCGGGGAGCTGTTTTTT

clone_size: .
j_call: TRBJ2-7
v_call: TRBV27
d_call: TRBD1
cdr3_aa: CASSLRDRGYEQYF
cdr3_nt: TGTGCCAGCAGTTTAAGGGACAGGGGCTACGAGCAGTACTTC

clone_size: .
j_call: TRBJ1-6
v_call: TRBV30
d_call: .
cdr3_aa: CAVAISGSPLHF
cdr3_nt: TGTGCGGTGGCCATTTCGGGATCACCCCTCCACTTT

clone_size: .
j_call: TRBJ1-1
v_call: TRBV6-5
d_call: TRBD1
cdr3_aa: CASSYGDRDNTEAFF
cdr3_nt: TGTGCCAGCAGTTACGGGGACAGGGATAACACTGAAGCTTTCTTT

clone_size: .
j_call: TRBJ1-2
v_call: TRBV19
d_call: .
cdr3_aa: CATHDRNYGYTF
cdr3_nt: TGTGCCACCCACGACCGTAACTATGGCTACACCTTC

clone_size: .
j_call: TRBJ1-5
v_call: TRBV7-2
d_call: .
cdr3_aa: CASSSNGFLNQPQHF
cdr3_nt: TGTGCCAGCAGCTCAAACGGATTCCTCAATCAGCCCCAGCATTTT

clone_size: .
j_call: TRBJ2-3
v_call: TRBV6-6
d_call: TRBD2
cdr3_aa: CASRPSGGSTDTQYF
cdr3_nt: TGTGCCAGCAGACCTAGCGGGGGGAGCACAGATACGCAGTATTTT

clone_size: once
j_call: TRBJ2-7
v_call: TRBV2
d_call: TRBD1
cdr3_aa: CASNQDREKHEQYF
cdr3_nt: TGTGCCAGCAACCAGGACAGGGAAAAGCACGAGCAGTACTTC

clone_size: .
j_call: TRBJ2-5
v_call: TRBV11-3
d_call: .
cdr3_aa: CASSLESQETQYF
cdr3_nt: TGTGCCAGCAGCTTAGAGTCCCAAGAGACCCAGTACTTC